This T cell receptor (beta chain) was profiled in a study of memory CD4+ T cells and cytomegalovirus serostatus. About the research overall: Of the healthy Belgian adults, roughly ten were CMV seropositive and 20 to 25 seronegative. Study-level results: Each of 65 to 70 CMV-associated TCRbeta sequences occurred in one to five individuals.

Notes on this clone: Antigen specificity is unknown.

The CDR3 has 16 amino acids. The germline V gene encodes CDR1 SNHLY and CDR2 FYNNEI. Trimming shortened V by 5 bases and J by 0 bases, and 17 bases separated the two germline ends. The sort gate was single viable CD3+CD4+CD8-CD45RO+ cells for memory CD4+ T cells. After thawing, CD4+ T cells were positively selected. TCRdb's copy holds only in-frame clones and misses some; the assay was immunoSEQ multiplex PCR. The table shows 50,000 or so clones, with over 60% occurring only once. The sequencing input was memory CD4+ T cells from blood. The clonotype originates from an adult in good health and CMV-seropositive. The V gene is TRBV2, the J gene TRBJ2-7; D ambiguous. CDR3 DNA sequence: TGTGCCAGCAGTTACTACAGCATCCGAGACTCCTACGAGCAGTACTTC. This gives the protein CASSYYSIRDSYEQYF. Together with reference TRBV2 and TRBJ2-7, the CDR3 gives the full variable domain: EPEVTQTPSHQVTQMGQEVILRCVPISNHLYFYWYRQILGQKVEFLVSFYNNEISEKSEIFDDQFSVERPDGSNFTLKIRSTKLEDSAMYFCASSYYSIRDSYEQYFGPGTRLTVT.